This is a list of T cell receptor beta chains from one sample in a study of CD8+ T cells in alopecia areata. TCRdb's copy holds only in-frame clones and misses some; the assay was immunoSEQ multiplex PCR. In the table there are more than 85,000 clones, 60% to 75% of which are singletons. The input for sequencing was CD8+ T cells sorted from blood, taken at week 4, from a patient treated with tofacitinib. These receptors were obtained from a human donor with alopecia areata. Both conserved end residues are part of each CDR3. D genes are given only for firm matches. Clone size is given for some rows only: seen once, a few or many times, or a class if the clone is expanded.

D	size	V	J	CDR3	DNA
TRBD1	few	TRBV30	TRBJ2-7	CAWERLGQGLYEQYF	TGTGCCTGGGAGCGTCTAGGACAGGGATTGTACGAGCAGTACTTC
-	-	TRBV6-5	TRBJ1-1	CASSYSMNTEAFF	TGTGCCAGCAGTTACTCCATGAACACTGAAGCTTTCTTT
TRBD1	few	TRBV9	TRBJ2-7	CASSVGRGRNEQYF	TGTGCCAGCAGCGTAGGTAGGGGGCGTAACGAGCAGTACTTC
-	-	TRBV9	TRBJ2-7	CASSVATGGGYEQYF	TGTGCCAGCAGCGTAGCTACCGGAGGGGGCTACGAGCAGTACTTC
-	-	TRBV13	TRBJ2-2	CASSLITNTGELFF	TGTGCCAGCAGCTTAATCACGAACACCGGGGAGCTGTTTTTT
-	few	TRBV6-5	TRBJ1-1	CASSSGGLEAFF	TGTGCCAGCAGCTCAGGTGGGCTTGAAGCTTTCTTT
TRBD1	-	TRBV9	TRBJ2-1	CASKGTDNEQFF	TGTGCCAGCAAAGGGACAGACAATGAGCAGTTCTTC
-	-	TRBV5-6	TRBJ2-1	CASSQDPGLGQFF	TGCGCCAGCAGCCAAGATCCGGGCTTGGGGCAGTTCTTC
-	few	TRBV5-6	TRBJ1-2	CASSSTYGGGYGYTF	TGTGCCAGCAGCTCTACCTACGGGGGAGGCTATGGCTACACCTTC
TRBD2	-	TRBV19	TRBJ2-1	CASSIVAGGSYNEQFF	TGTGCCAGTAGTATAGTAGCGGGGGGCTCCTACAATGAGCAGTTCTTC
TRBD2	-	TRBV11-2	TRBJ2-3	CASSPTRETGEDRDTQYF	TGTGCCAGCAGCCCAACGCGGGAGACTGGTGAAGACCGAGATACGCAGTATTTT
-	-	TRBV28	TRBJ2-7	CASSQGRVRRYEQYF	TGTGCCAGCAGCCAGGGGAGGGTACGGCGATACGAGCAGTACTTC
-	-	TRBV5-6	TRBJ2-5	CASSPMGGEGTQETQYF	TGTGCCAGCAGCCCGATGGGGGGAGAGGGGACACAAGAGACCCAGTACTTC
-	-	TRBV2	TRBJ2-1	CASSGYNEQFF	TGTGCCAGCAGTGGGTACAATGAGCAGTTCTTC
-	-	TRBV2	TRBJ1-4	CASSSLARLDEKLFF	TGTGCCAGCAGTTCTTTGGCGAGGCTCGATGAAAAACTGTTTTTT
-	-	TRBV27	TRBJ1-5	CASSSAQYYQPQHF	TGTGCCAGCAGCTCGGCCCAATACTATCAGCCCCAGCATTTT
-	-	TRBV4-1	TRBJ2-1	CASSHNNEQFF	TGCGCCAGCAGCCATAATAATGAGCAGTTCTTC
TRBD1	-	TRBV7-9	TRBJ1-2	CASSAGQGFGYTF	TGTGCCAGCAGTGCGGGACAGGGGTTTGGCTACACCTTC
TRBD1	few	TRBV27	TRBJ2-7	CASSPGTGGEQYF	TGTGCCAGCAGCCCCGGGACAGGGGGCGAGCAGTACTTC
TRBD2	-	TRBV25-1	TRBJ2-7	CASIAGDSYEQYF	TGTGCCAGCATCGCGGGGGACTCCTACGAGCAGTACTTC
-	-	TRBV19	TRBJ2-2	CASSMVGNTGELFF	TGTGCCAGTAGTATGGTGGGGAACACCGGGGAGCTGTTTTTT
-	-	TRBV7-6	TRBJ2-5	CASSLTLGPETQYF	TGTGCCAGCAGCTTAACATTGGGGCCCGAGACCCAGTACTTC
-	-	TRBV28	TRBJ2-3	CASSLRTDTQYF	TGTGCCAGCAGTCTTCGCACAGATACGCAGTATTTT
TRBD1	-	TRBV13	TRBJ2-7	CASSAMGQGAYEQYF	TGTGCCAGCAGCGCGATGGGACAGGGGGCTTACGAGCAGTACTTC
TRBD2	-	TRBV9	TRBJ2-3	CASSDPLGLASTDTQYF	TGTGCCAGCAGCGACCCCCTTGGACTAGCGAGCACAGATACGCAGTATTTT
-	-	TRBV30	TRBJ1-5	CAWSGDSNQPQHF	TGTGCCTGGAGTGGCGATAGCAATCAGCCCCAGCATTTT
-	-	TRBV7-3	TRBJ2-1	CASRNRDSVNNEQFF	TGTGCCAGCAGGAACAGGGACTCCGTAAACAATGAGCAGTTCTTC
TRBD2	-	TRBV5-6	TRBJ2-3	CASSLAGRAGTDTQYF	TGTGCCAGCAGCTTGGCCGGGAGGGCCGGCACAGATACGCAGTATTTT
TRBD2	-	TRBV4-3	TRBJ2-5	CASSQGLAGDSGQETQYF	TGCGCCAGCAGCCAAGGACTAGCGGGAGACTCCGGGCAAGAGACCCAGTACTTC
-	-	TRBV4-1	TRBJ1-1	CASSQGGISNTEAFF	TGCGCCAGCAGCCAAGGGGGAATTTCGAACACTGAAGCTTTCTTT
-	-	TRBV6-5	TRBJ2-7	CASSYGAGVYEQYF	TGTGCCAGCAGTTACGGGGCAGGAGTCTACGAGCAGTACTTC
-	-	TRBV7-9	TRBJ2-5	CASSLGKIETQYF	TGTGCCAGCAGCTTAGGCAAGATAGAGACCCAGTACTTC
TRBD1	-	TRBV2	TRBJ1-2	CATGTGGEYGYTF	TGTGCCACAGGGACAGGGGGAGAATATGGCTACACCTTC
-	-	TRBV11-1	TRBJ2-2	CASSLARIQNTGELFF	TGTGCCAGCAGCTTAGCGAGGATTCAGAACACCGGGGAGCTGTTTTTT
TRBD1	few	TRBV9	TRBJ2-7	CASSVEGTGISYEQYF	TGTGCCAGCAGCGTAGAAGGGACAGGCATATCCTACGAGCAGTACTTC
-	-	TRBV30	TRBJ1-4	CAWSQVSNEKLFF	TGTGCCTGGAGCCAGGTCTCGAATGAAAAACTGTTTTTT
TRBD2	-	TRBV5-6	TRBJ2-1	CASSWVHSGGAVHEQFF	TGTGCCAGCAGCTGGGTTCATAGCGGGGGGGCCGTCCATGAGCAGTTCTTC
TRBD1	-	TRBV29-1	TRBJ1-1	CSVYPGDRENTEAFF	TGCAGCGTCTATCCGGGGGACAGGGAGAACACTGAAGCTTTCTTT
TRBD2	-	TRBV4-3	TRBJ2-1	CASSAQREGPNEQFF	TGCGCCAGCAGCGCCCAGCGGGAGGGCCCCAATGAGCAGTTCTTC
-	once	TRBV7-9	TRBJ1-2	CASSNQDQGLYGYTF	TGTGCCAGCAGCAATCAAGATCAGGGCCTCTATGGCTACACCTTC
TRBD2	-	TRBV7-8	TRBJ2-5	CASSPRSGGAAETQYF	TGTGCCAGCAGCCCTCGAAGCGGGGGGGCGGCAGAGACCCAGTACTTC
TRBD1	-	TRBV30	TRBJ2-7	CAWGKRGPSYEQYF	TGTGCCTGGGGCAAAAGGGGGCCTTCCTACGAGCAGTACTTC